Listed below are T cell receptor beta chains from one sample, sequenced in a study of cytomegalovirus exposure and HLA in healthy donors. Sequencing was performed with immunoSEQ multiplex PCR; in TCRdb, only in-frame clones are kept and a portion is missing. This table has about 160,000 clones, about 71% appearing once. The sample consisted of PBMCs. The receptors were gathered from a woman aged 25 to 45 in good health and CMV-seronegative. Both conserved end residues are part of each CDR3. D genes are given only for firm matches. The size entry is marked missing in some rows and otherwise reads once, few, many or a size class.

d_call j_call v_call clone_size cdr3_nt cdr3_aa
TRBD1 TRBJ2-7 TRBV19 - TGTGCCAGTAACGGACAGGGCTCGCGCGAGCAGTACTTC CASNGQGSREQYF
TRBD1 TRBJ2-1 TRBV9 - TGTGCCAGCAGCTATTCCGGGACAGGGATTGGCAATGAGCAGTTCTTC CASSYSGTGIGNEQFF
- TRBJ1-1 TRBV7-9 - TGTTCCAGCAGCTTAGGAGGCGCTGAAGCTTTCTTT CSSSLGGAEAFF
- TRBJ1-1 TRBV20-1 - TGCAGTGCCCTGCTACGGGAAGCTTTCTTT CSALLREAFF
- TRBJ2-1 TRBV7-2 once TGTGCCAGCAGCTTAGTCTCTGGGGCCAACTCCTACAATGAGCAGTTCTTC CASSLVSGANSYNEQFF
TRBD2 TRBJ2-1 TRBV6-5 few TGTGCCAGCAGGGACCTAGCGGGAGTAAGTGATGAGCAGTTCTTC CASRDLAGVSDEQFF
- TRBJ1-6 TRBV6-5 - TGTGCCAGCAGTTCAACGGGAAGGACACCCCTCCACTTT CASSSTGRTPLHF
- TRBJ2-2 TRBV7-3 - TGTGCCAGCAGCCTAGGCCGGGACACCGGGGAGCTGTTTTTT CASSLGRDTGELFF
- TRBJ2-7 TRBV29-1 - TGCAGCGCCCGCCTGCGCGGGGTCGAGCAGTACTTC CSARLRGVEQYF
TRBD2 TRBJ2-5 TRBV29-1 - TGCAGCGTTCACCCGGGGGGGCGGGAGCAGTACTTC CSVHPGGREQYF
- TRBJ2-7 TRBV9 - TGTGCCAGCAGCCCAGAACAGGACTACGAGCAGTACTTC CASSPEQDYEQYF
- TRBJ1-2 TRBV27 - TGTGCCAGCAGTTCAGGAGGCAGGGGCAACTATGGCTACACCTTC CASSSGGRGNYGYTF
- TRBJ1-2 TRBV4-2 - TGTGCCAGCAGCCAAGACAGGGTGGGTGGCTACACCTTC CASSQDRVGGYTF
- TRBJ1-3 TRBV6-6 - TGTGCAGCTAGTTTGAGGAGCTCTGGAAACACCATATATTTT CAASLRSSGNTIYF
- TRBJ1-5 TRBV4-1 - TGCGCCAGCAGCCAAGGAGAGGAATATCAGCCCCAGCATTTT CASSQGEEYQPQHF
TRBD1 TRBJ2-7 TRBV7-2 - TGTGCCAGCAGCCTCCGGGACAGGGACTACGAGCAGTACTTC CASSLRDRDYEQYF
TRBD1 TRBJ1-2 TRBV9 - TGTGCCAGCAGCGCCACAGGGGTTAGCTATGGCTACACCTTC CASSATGVSYGYTF
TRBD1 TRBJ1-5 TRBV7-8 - TGTGCCAGCAGCTTAGAAGGACAGGGGGTCCAGCCCCAGCATTTT CASSLEGQGVQPQHF
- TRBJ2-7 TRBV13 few TGTGCCAGCAGCACCCGCGGCAGCTACGAGCAGTACTTC CASSTRGSYEQYF
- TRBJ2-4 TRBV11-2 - TGTGCCAGCAGCATAAGCGGAAGAATTCAGTACTTC CASSISGRIQYF
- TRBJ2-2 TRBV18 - TGTGCCAGCTCACTGCTAGCCGGGAACACCGGGGAGCTGTTTTTT CASSLLAGNTGELFF
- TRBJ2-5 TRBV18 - TGTGCCAGCTCCCGCCGAGAAGAGACCCAGTACTTC CASSRREETQYF
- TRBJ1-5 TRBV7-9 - TGTGCCAGCAGCTTAGATACAGGGTCGCAGCATTTT CASSLDTGSQHF
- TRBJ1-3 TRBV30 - TGTGCCTGGAGTGGGCCTGGAAACACCATATATTTT CAWSGPGNTIYF
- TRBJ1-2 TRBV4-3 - TGCGCCAGCAGCCAAGACAACAGGGCTTACGGCTACACCTTC CASSQDNRAYGYTF
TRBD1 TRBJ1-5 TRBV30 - TGTGCCTGGACTCCTAACAGGGGCGAGTATAGCAATCAGCCCCAGCATTTT CAWTPNRGEYSNQPQHF
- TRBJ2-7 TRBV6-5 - TGTGCCAGCAGTTACAGATACGAGCAGTACTTC CASSYRYEQYF
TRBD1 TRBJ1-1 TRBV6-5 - TGTGCCAGCAGACGGGACAGTAGAGAAGCTTTCTTT CASRRDSREAFF
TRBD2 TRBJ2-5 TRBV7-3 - TGTGCCAGCAGCTCAAATAGCGGGGGGGACCAGTACTTC CASSSNSGGDQYF
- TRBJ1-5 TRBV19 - TGTGCCAGTAGTATAGGGGCCCCCGAGTCCCAGCATTTT CASSIGAPESQHF
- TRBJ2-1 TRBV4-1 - TGCGCCAGCAGCCAAGTGGGCGACAATGAGCAGTTCTTC CASSQVGDNEQFF
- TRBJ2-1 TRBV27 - TGTGCCAGCAGTTTAGAGCGCCCCGAAAATGGCAATGAGCAGTTCTTC CASSLERPENGNEQFF
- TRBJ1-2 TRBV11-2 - TGTGCCATCAGGGCGGGGCTTCGTGGCTACACCTTC CAIRAGLRGYTF
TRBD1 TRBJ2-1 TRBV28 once TGTGCCAGCAGTCCCCCGGGACAGGAATACAATGAGCAGTTCTTC CASSPPGQEYNEQFF
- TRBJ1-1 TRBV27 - TGTGCCAGCAGTTTGTTGGAGGCGAACACTGAAGCTTTCTTT CASSLLEANTEAFF
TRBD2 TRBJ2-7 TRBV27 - TGTGCCAGCCGGACTAGCGGGAGTTACGAGCAGTACTTC CASRTSGSYEQYF
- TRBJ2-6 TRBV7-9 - TGTGCCAGCAGCTTAGACTTGTGGCGGGTGGACTCTGGGGCCAACGTCCTGACTTTC CASSLDLWRVDSGANVLTF
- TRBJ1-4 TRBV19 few TGTGCCAGTAGTATGGAGGGCTTGGGTAATGAAAAACTGTTTTTT CASSMEGLGNEKLFF
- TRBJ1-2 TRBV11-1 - TGTGCCAGCAGACATCCCCCCGGGTGTAGGAACTATGGCTACACCTTC CASRHPPGCRNYGYTF
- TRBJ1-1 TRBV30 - TGTGCCTGGAGTCAACAGTTCATGAACACTGAAGCTTTCTTT CAWSQQFMNTEAFF
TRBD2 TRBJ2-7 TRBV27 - TGTGCCAGCAGTTTAAGAGGGACTAGCGGGTACGAGCAGTACTTC CASSLRGTSGYEQYF
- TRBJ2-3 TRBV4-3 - TGCGCCAGCAGCCAAGAATCTTTTACAGATACGCAGTATTTT CASSQESFTDTQYF
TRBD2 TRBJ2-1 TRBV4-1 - TGCGCCAGCAGCCACCCTAGCGGGAGGGGTCGACTCAATGAGCAGTTCTTC CASSHPSGRGRLNEQFF
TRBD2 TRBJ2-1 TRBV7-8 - TGTGCCAGCAGCTTTGTCCTAGCGGGAGCCGGTGAGCAGTTCTTC CASSFVLAGAGEQFF
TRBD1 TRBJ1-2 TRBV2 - TGTGCCAGCAGTGAACAGGGGGCCGAGCGGGGCGGCTACACCTTC CASSEQGAERGGYTF